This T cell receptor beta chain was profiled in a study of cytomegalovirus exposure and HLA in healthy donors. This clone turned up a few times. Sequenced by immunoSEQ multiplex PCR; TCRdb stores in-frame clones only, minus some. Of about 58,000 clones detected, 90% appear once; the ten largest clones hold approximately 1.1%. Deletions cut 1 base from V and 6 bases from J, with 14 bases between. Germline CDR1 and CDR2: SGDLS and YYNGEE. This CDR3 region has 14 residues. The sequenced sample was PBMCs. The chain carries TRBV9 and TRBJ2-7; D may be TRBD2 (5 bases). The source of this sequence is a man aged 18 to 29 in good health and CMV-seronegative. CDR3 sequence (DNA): TGTGCCAGCAGCGTACAACGGGATATCTCCGAGCAGTACTTC. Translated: CASSVQRDISEQYF.